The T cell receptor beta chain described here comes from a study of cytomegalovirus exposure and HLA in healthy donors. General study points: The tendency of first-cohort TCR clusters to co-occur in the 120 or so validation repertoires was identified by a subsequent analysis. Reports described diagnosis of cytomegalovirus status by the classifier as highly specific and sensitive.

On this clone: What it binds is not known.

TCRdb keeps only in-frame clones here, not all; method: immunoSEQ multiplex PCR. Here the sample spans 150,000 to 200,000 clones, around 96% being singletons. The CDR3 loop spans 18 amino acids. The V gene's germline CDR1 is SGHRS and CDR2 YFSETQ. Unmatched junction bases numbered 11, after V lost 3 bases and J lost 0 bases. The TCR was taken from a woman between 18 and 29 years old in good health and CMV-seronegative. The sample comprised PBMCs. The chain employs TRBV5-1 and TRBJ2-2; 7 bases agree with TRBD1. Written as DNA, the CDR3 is TGCGCCAGCAGCTCTCGTCTAAACAGGGGTCCGAACACCGGGGAGCTGTTTTTT. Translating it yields CASSSRLNRGPNTGELFF.